This record concerns one T cell receptor beta chain sequence. The data stem from a study of blood T cells in healthy people across ages. V lost 5 bases and J lost 5; bases outside the gene matches: 8. The V gene's germline CDR1 is MNHEY and CDR2 SVGEGT. The CDR3 consists of 15 residues. The use of a sample-barcoded 5' primer and a J-beta primer mix characterized a second PCR of about 6 to 12 cycles. One entry per CDR3 protein results from TCRdb running MiXCR on the 5' RACE reads. The profile shows roughly 410,000 distinct CDR3 sequences, approximately 47% of them singletons. Healthy Caucasians from Russia aged about 6 to 90 served as donors. Roughly 10 milliliters of peripheral blood were drawn from each donor into EDTA-treated tubes.

The sequencing sample was made of blood. V gene TRBV6-2 or TRBV6-3 combines with J gene TRBJ2-5; 10 nucleotides line up with TRBD2. This TCR derives from a man between 60 and 75 years old in good health. The CDR3 region has the DNA TGTGCCAGCAGTGGGCCTAGCGGGGGAAGGGAGACCCAGTACTTC. Its translation: CASSGPSGGRETQYF.